This TCR beta chain is drawn from a study of shared clonotypes between healthy human individuals. Some clones are missing from TCRdb's copy, which holds only in-frame ones; the method was immunoSEQ multiplex PCR. The sample holds about 2.1 million clones; around 93% are singletons and the top ten take about 1.7%. Cells designated naive CD8 were CD45RO-negative and were positively selected for CCR7, with terminally differentiated effector memory CD45RA+ cells excluded. A single count supports this clone. This sample also contains other DNA sequences that code for the same CDR3. The CDR3 extends over 15 amino acids. The germline V gene encodes CDR1 SGDLS and CDR2 YYNGEE. V dropped 3 bases and J dropped 0; count of bases not matched to a gene: 5.

This receptor was taken from a man aged 18-30 years in good health. Some clones in this sample may be carry-over from other donors' samples. What was sequenced was naive CD8+ T cells from PBMCs. This chain joins TRBV9 and TRBJ2-7; the match to TRBD2 covers 8 bases. The CDR3 nucleotides are TGTGCCAGCAGCGCAACCGGGACTAGCTCCTACGAGCAGTACTTC. Its translation: CASSATGTSSYEQYF. The entire variable domain, with the rest obtained from reference TRBV9 and TRBJ2-7, is as follows: DSGVTQTPKHLITATGQRVTLRCSPRSGDLSVYWYQQSLDQGLQFLIQYYNGEERAKGNILERFSAQQFPDLHSELNLSSLELGDSALYFCASSATGTSSYEQYFGPGTRLTVT.